These 9 T cell receptor beta chains share one sample of origin, sequenced in a study of shared T cell receptors in the human thymus. Here immunoSEQ multiplex PCR was the method, and the copy in TCRdb shows in-frame clones only, minus some. The repertoire includes some 720,000 clones, approximately 88% of them detected once, and 0.008% to 0.011% sits in the top ten. The same data also went into a second study, on human thymus T cells.

Sequencing was carried out using thymocytes. The source of these receptors is a boy under three years old with a congenital heart defect.

This clone was counted once. V and J are TRBV27 and TRBJ1-5; no clear D. CDR3 length: 17 residues. Per the germline V gene, CDR1 is MNHEY and CDR2 is SMNVEV (reference sequence). With 7 bases removed from V and 5 bases from J, the gap between germline ends came to 24 bases. CDR3 bases: TGTGCCAGCATTCCGAGGTATATCAATTCCGTGGATCAGCCCCAGCATTTT. Protein product: CASIPRYINSVDQPQHF.

The chain recombines TRBV5-6 with TRBJ1-3; D not resolved. The V gene lost 3 bases and the J gene lost 0 bases, with 13 bases spanning the gap. The germline CDR1 and CDR2 sequences are SGHDT and YYEEEE. The CDR3 is made up of 16 amino acids. The CDR3 DNA reads as TGTGCCAGCAGCTACCGTGAACGGGGCTCTGGAAACACCATATATTTT. As protein: CASSYRERGSGNTIYF.

This clone was recorded a few times. The rearrangement uses TRBV14 and TRBJ2-5; maybe TRBD2 (6 bases). The germline V gene has CDR1 SGHDN and CDR2 FVKESK. V lost 3 bases and J 2 bases, leaving 10 bases between the germline ends. This CDR3 is 14 amino acids long. The CDR3 region is CASSQRLDQETQYF. The CDR3 DNA sequence: TGTGCCAGCAGCCAGAGACTAGATCAAGAGACCCAGTACTTC.

This chain joins TRBV27 and TRBJ1-1; 7 bases are shared with TRBD1. This CDR3 contains 16 residues. Germline V gene data show CDR1 as MNHEY and CDR2 as SMNVEV (reference sequence). Trimming removed 2 bases from V and 4 bases from J; junction bases left unmatched: 10. The CDR3 spells CASSLRKTGMITEAFF. In DNA, the CDR3 is TGTGCCAGCAGTTTACGAAAGACAGGGATGATCACTGAAGCTTTCTTT.

A single count supports this clone. The V gene is TRBV11-2, the J gene TRBJ2-7; the match to TRBD1 covers 8 bases. The CDR3 sequence is 17 residues long. The J segment lost 2 bases and the V segment lost 5 bases, leaving 14 bases of the junction unmatched. CDR1 is SGHAT, CDR2 FQNNGV, per germline. CDR3 loop: CASSRTPGQGKTYEQYF. The CDR3 DNA follows: TGTGCCAGCAGCCGCACCCCCGGACAGGGCAAGACCTACGAGCAGTACTTC.

This clone occurred once. Additional DNA sequences in this sample encode the identical CDR3. This chain joins TRBV14 and TRBJ2-2, with a tentative D call TRBD2 (7 bases). The CDR3 sequence is 13 residues long. With 5 bases removed from V and 5 bases from J, the gap between germline ends came to 9 bases. Per germline, CDR1 SGHDN and CDR2 FVKESK. The CDR3 is CASSKGGTGELFF. The CDR3 bases are TGTGCCAGCAGCAAGGGGGGGACCGGGGAGCTGTTTTTT.

The gene calls are TRBV7-9 and TRBJ2-2; TRBD2 matches at 10 bases. Germline V gene data show CDR1 as SEHNR and CDR2 as FQNEAQ (reference sequence). With 1 base clipped from V and 4 bases from J, the junction kept 12 bases outside the gene matches. The CDR3 contains 19 residues. The CDR3 nucleotides are TGTGCCAGCAGCTTAGAGGGCTCAGCGGGAGGGCCAGGCACCGGGGAGCTGTTTTTT. Translating it yields CASSLEGSAGGPGTGELFF.

This chain connects TRBV18 to TRBJ2-1; 11 bases map to TRBD2. The germline gives CDR1 KGHSH, CDR2 LQKENI. The CDR3 sequence is 20 residues long. Losses at the gene ends were 3 bases for V and 7 bases for J; bases not matched to a gene: 20. The DNA of the CDR3 is TGTGCCAGCTCACCCGAATGGGGACTAGCGGCTAACAATCCGGCGAATGAGCAGTTCTTC. Translated: CASSPEWGLAANNPANEQFF.

In nucleotides, the CDR3 is TGTGCCACCCTACTAGCGGGAGTTTGGGAGACCCAGTACTTC. As protein: CATLLAGVWETQYF. This chain joins TRBV28 and TRBJ2-5; TRBD2 aligns across 11 bases. The CDR3 sequence is 14 residues long. CDR1 and CDR2 (germline): MDHEN, SYDVKM. The junction had 9 bases not matched to a gene; V was cut back by 10 bases and J by 5 bases.